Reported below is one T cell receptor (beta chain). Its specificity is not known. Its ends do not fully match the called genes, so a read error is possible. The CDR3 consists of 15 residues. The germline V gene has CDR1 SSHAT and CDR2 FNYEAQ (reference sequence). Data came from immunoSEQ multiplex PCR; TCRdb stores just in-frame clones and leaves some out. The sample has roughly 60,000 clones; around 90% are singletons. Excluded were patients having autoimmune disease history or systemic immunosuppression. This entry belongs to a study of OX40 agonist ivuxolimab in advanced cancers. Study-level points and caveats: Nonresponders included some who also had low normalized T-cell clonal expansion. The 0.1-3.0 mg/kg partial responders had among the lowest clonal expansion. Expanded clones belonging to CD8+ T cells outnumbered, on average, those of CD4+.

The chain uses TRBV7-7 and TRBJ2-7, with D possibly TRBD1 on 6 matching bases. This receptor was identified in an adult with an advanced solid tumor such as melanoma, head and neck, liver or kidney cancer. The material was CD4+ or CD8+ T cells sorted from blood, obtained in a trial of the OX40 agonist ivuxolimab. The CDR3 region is CASSLGAGAWDEQYF. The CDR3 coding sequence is TGTGCTAGCAGCTTAGGGGCAGGGGCCTGGGACGAGCAGTACTTC. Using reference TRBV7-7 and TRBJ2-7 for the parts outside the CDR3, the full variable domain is GAGVSQSPRYKVTKRGQDVTLRCDPISSHATLYWYQQALGQGPEFLTYFNYEAQPDKSGLPSDRFSAERPEGSISTLTIQRTEQRDSAMYRCASSLGAGAWDEQYFGPGTRLTVT.